A single sample is the source of the 13 T cell receptor beta chains below, sequenced in a study of vaccination effects on CD4 cells after COVID-19. In the ViraFEST assay, antigen-specific CD4+ clonotypes were identified by expansion after peptide-pool stimulation. Following an approximately 11-day culture, CD4+ T cells were purified. Vaccination of participants consisted of two doses of either the BNT162b2 or mRNA-1273 vaccine. These receptors' targets are unknown. The protocol was immunoSEQ multiplex PCR, while the TCRdb copy is restricted to in-frame clones and leaves out a portion. The sample lists over 50,000 clones, approximately 73% occurring once. The sample was CD4+ T cells from PBMCs cultured with HCoV-229E spike peptides, taken after COVID-19 vaccination. These TCRs come from a human donor who received a COVID-19 vaccine.

The gene calls are TRBV4-2 and TRBJ1-2; 7 nucleotides line up with TRBD1. CDR1 and CDR2 from the germline V gene are LGHNA and YNFKEQ. The CDR3 is 16 residues long. J gave up 4 bases and V 0 bases, and 8 bases lay outside the gene matches. CDR3 coding DNA: TGTGCCAGCAGCCAAGATTCGTCAGGGGGATTCTATGGCTACACCTTC. This gives the protein CASSQDSSGGFYGYTF.

V is TRBV29-1 and J is TRBJ1-3, with 8 nucleotides matching TRBD1. This CDR3 comprises 13 residues. Losses at the gene ends were 7 bases for V and 4 bases for J; bases not matched to a gene: 6. CDR1 is SQVTM and CDR2 is ANQGSEA in the germline V gene. This CDR3 reads CSADREGGNTIYF. CDR3 DNA sequence: TGCAGCGCGGACAGGGAAGGAGGAAACACCATATATTTT.

This clone was counted a few times. The V call is TRBV5-4, the J call TRBJ2-2; 10 bases match TRBD1. Germline trimming cut 4 bases from V and 4 bases from J; bases unmatched to any gene: 7. Germline lookup yields CDR1 SGHNT and CDR2 YYREEE (reference sequence). This CDR3 is 16 amino acids long. CDR3: CASSPTGGYFTGELFF. The CDR3 nucleotides are TGTGCCAGCAGCCCGACAGGGGGCTACTTCACCGGGGAGCTGTTTTTT. The entire variable domain, with the rest obtained from reference TRBV5-4 and TRBJ2-2, is as follows: ETGVTQSPTHLIKTRGQQVTLRCSSQSGHNTVSWYQQALGQGPQFIFQYYREEENGRGNFPPRFSGLQFPNYSSELNVNALELDDSALYLCASSPTGGYFTGELFFGEGSRLTVL.

V usage is TRBV24-1 and J usage is TRBJ1-1; D remains unclear. Germline V lookup: CDR1 KGHDR, CDR2 SFDVKD. The V end lost 3 bases, the J end lost 1 base, and 5 bases lay between the germline ends. There are 13 residues in the CDR3. The CDR3 DNA follows: TGTGCCACCAGTGATCCATCGAACACTGAAGCTTTCTTT. This sequence encodes CATSDPSNTEAFF.

The gene calls are TRBV6-5 and TRBJ1-5; D unresolved. Germline-derived CDR1 and CDR2 are MNHEY and SVGAGI. V was clipped by 2 bases and J by 4 bases, with 12 bases between them. This CDR3 is 15 amino acids long. This CDR3 is CASSYGTGTNQPQHF. The CDR3 coding sequence is TGTGCCAGCAGTTACGGTACCGGTACAAATCAGCCCCAGCATTTT.

In DNA, the CDR3 is TGTGCCAGCAGCTTAGGGGCGAGCTCCTACAATGAGCAGTTCTTC. This encodes CASSLGASSYNEQFF. V gene TRBV7-2 combines with J gene TRBJ2-1; D is unclear. The CDR3 length is 15 residues. Germline CDR1 reads SGHTA; CDR2 reads FQGNSA. Trimming pared 1 base from V and 0 bases from J, leaving 7 bases between. The full variable domain, completed using reference TRBV7-2 and TRBJ2-1, is GAGVSQSPSNKVTEKGKDVELRCDPISGHTALYWYRQSLGQGLEFLIYFQGNSAPDKSGLPSDRFSAERTGGSVSTLTIQRTQQEDSAVYLCASSLGASSYNEQFFGPGTRLTVL.

The V and J genes are TRBV15 and TRBJ2-3, with 8 bases that match TRBD2. Germline V gene data show CDR1 as LNHNV and CDR2 as YYDKDF (reference sequence). The length of the CDR3 is 15 residues. Trimming cost V 5 bases and J 3 bases; bases outside gene matches: 7. In DNA form, the CDR3 reads TGTGCCACCAGCCATCGGGGGGGCCGAACAGATACGCAGTATTTT. The encoded protein is CATSHRGGRTDTQYF.

This clone was picked up one time. The sample contains more than one DNA sequence encoding this CDR3. The rearrangement links TRBV7-3 to TRBJ2-1, with a tentative D call TRBD2 (5 bases). Germline CDR1 and CDR2: SGHTA and FQGTGA. V was clipped by 3 bases and J by 10 bases, with 10 bases between them. The CDR3 consists of 12 residues. CDR3 loop: CASSFSGNEQFF. The CDR3 bases are TGTGCCAGCAGCTTTTCGGGGAACGAGCAGTTCTTC.

The chain uses TRBV18 and TRBJ2-1, with D possibly matching TRBD2 (5 bases). The CDR3 runs 11 residues. The V end lost 3 bases, the J end lost 12 bases, and 9 bases lay between the germline ends. Germline-derived CDR1 and CDR2 are KGHSH and LQKENI. CDR3 nucleotides: TGTGCCAGCTCACCGGGGAGTGTGCAGTTCTTC. Translating gives CASSPGSVQFF.

CDR3: CASSPSRGTGELFF. CDR3 bases: TGTGCCAGCTCACCATCTCGGGGGACCGGGGAGCTGTTTTTT. This rearrangement joins TRBV18 to TRBJ2-2; D might be TRBD2 (6 bases). Germline values: CDR1 KGHSH, CDR2 LQKENI. The CDR3 spans 14 residues. Trimming removed 2 bases at V and 5 bases at J, with 9 bases between.

The chain joins TRBV2 to TRBJ1-2; 7 positions match TRBD1. The ends lost 5 bases at V and 2 bases at J; junction bases unmatched: 5. The germline gives CDR1 SNHLY, CDR2 FYNNEI. CDR3 length equals 14 residues. The CDR3 loop is CASSRQGYNYGYTF. In DNA, the CDR3 is TGTGCCAGCAGTCGACAGGGATACAACTATGGCTACACCTTC.

The rearrangement uses TRBV24-1 and TRBJ1-1; D unresolved. Deletions cut 1 base from V and 1 base from J, with 15 bases between. CDR1 and CDR2 (germline): KGHDR, SFDVKD. This CDR3 comprises 17 residues. In DNA, the CDR3 is TGTGCCACCAGTGATTTAAGCCAGGCCGGGAGGAACACTGAAGCTTTCTTT. It codes for CATSDLSQAGRNTEAFF.

This chain links TRBV10-3 with TRBJ1-1; 8 nucleotides match TRBD1. CDR3 length: 14 residues. Germline V CDR1 and CDR2: ENHRY, SYGVKD. V lost 4 bases to trimming and J lost 1 base; unmatched junction nucleotides: 2. CDR3 residues: CAISGGQGNTEAFF. CDR3 coding DNA: TGTGCCATCAGTGGCGGACAGGGGAACACTGAAGCTTTCTTT.